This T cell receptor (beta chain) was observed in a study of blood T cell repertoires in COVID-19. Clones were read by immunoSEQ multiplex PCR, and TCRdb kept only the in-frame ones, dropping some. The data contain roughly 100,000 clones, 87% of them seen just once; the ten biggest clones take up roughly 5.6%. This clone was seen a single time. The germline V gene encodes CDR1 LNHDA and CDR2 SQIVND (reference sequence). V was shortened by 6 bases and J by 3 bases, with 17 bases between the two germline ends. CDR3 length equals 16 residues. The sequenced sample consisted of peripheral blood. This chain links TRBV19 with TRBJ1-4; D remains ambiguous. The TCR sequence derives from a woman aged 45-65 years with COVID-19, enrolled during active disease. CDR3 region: CASSPNEGYSNEKLFF. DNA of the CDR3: TGTGCCAGTAGCCCAAACGAGGGATACTCTAATGAAAAACTGTTTTTT. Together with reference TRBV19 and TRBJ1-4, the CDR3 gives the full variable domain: DGGITQSPKYLFRKEGQNVTLSCEQNLNHDAMYWYRQDPGQGLRLIYYSQIVNDFQKGDIAEGYSVSREKKESFPLTVTSAQKNPTAFYLCASSPNEGYSNEKLFFGSGTQLSVL.